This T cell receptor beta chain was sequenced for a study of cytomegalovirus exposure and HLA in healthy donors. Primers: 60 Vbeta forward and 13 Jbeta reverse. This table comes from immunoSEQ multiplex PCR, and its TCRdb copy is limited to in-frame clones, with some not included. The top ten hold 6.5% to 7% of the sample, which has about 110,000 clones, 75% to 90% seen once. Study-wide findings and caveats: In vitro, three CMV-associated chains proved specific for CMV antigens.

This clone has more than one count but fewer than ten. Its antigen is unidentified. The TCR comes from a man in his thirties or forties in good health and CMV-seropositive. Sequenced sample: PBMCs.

The CDR3 DNA reads TGTGCCAGCAGGGCGGGACAGGGAGATTCACCCCTCCACTTT. It translates to CASRAGQGDSPLHF. V and J are TRBV2 and TRBJ1-6; 9 nucleotides match TRBD1. This CDR3 has 14 residues. J gave up 8 bases and V 6 bases, and 5 bases lay outside the gene matches. Germline CDR1 SNHLY, CDR2 FYNNEI.